The sample holds a few counts of the clone carrying this T cell receptor (beta chain). This entry comes from a study of blood T cells in healthy people across ages. Primers used in a second PCR of about 6 to 12 cycles were a sample-barcoded 5' primer and a J-beta primer mix. TCRdb re-analysed the 5' RACE reads in MiXCR, keeping a single row per CDR3 protein. The repertoire holds 800,000 to 1,300,000 distinct CDR3 sequences, with less than 25% as singletons. With 1 base removed from V and 1 base from J, the gap between germline ends came to 13 bases. The CDR3 extends over 16 amino acids. Germline V gives CDR1 SEHNR, CDR2 FQNEAQ (reference sequence). These data were likewise used in another study, on T cells of mothers and their children. That work contributes: Samples were obtained from a few healthy Caucasian mothers and their six children. At a rate of approximately 1.5 ug per 15 ul, cDNA synthesis received all of the extracted RNA. Regardless of relatedness, pairs show thymic selection shaping TCR recombination output in a similar manner.

Sequencing was carried out using blood. The sequence came from a girl aged 2 to 9 in good health. V usage is TRBV7-9 and J usage is TRBJ2-5; D is uncertain. In DNA, the CDR3 is TGTGCCAGCAGCTTAGTCGGGTTCGGATCCCAAGAGACCCAGTACTTC. It translates to CASSLVGFGSQETQYF.